Sequencing of this TCR beta chain was carried out in a study of T cell responses to AZD1222 COVID-19 vaccine. Profiled with immunoSEQ multiplex PCR; TCRdb holds only in-frame clones, not every one. The repertoire holds 160,000 or so clones, with around 94% as singletons. Comment on this clone: What it binds is unknown.

Findings and caveats of the study: Just a handful of AZD1222 recipients were seropositive at baseline. Most donors were white British and more were female, and clonal diversity was possibly underestimated.

V was shortened by 5 bases and J by 3 bases, with 15 bases between the two germline ends. Germline V gives CDR1 SEHNR, CDR2 FQNEAQ (reference sequence). The CDR3 spans 15 residues. This clonotype originated in an adult who received the AZD1222 COVID-19 vaccine. V is TRBV7-9 and J is TRBJ2-3; D is perhaps TRBD1 (6 bases). This specimen consisted of peripheral blood, obtained 28 days after the second AZD1222 dose. CDR3 residues: CASSLMAQGTDTQYF. DNA for the CDR3: TGTGCCAGCAGCCTTATGGCGCAGGGGACAGATACGCAGTATTTT.